These 23 T cell receptor beta chains share one sample of origin, sequenced in a study of cytomegalovirus exposure and HLA in healthy donors. PCR employed 60 Vbeta and 13 Jbeta primers. Sequencing was performed with immunoSEQ multiplex PCR; in TCRdb, only in-frame clones are kept and a portion is missing. The data show 97,000 or so clones, more than 60% seen once. Sequenced material: PBMCs. The receptors originated from a man aged 45-60 years in good health and CMV-seronegative.

The chain links TRBV10-2 to TRBJ2-5; tentatively, D is TRBD1 (5 bases). This CDR3 spans 14 amino acids. Germline values: CDR1 WSHSY, CDR2 SAAADI. V dropped 5 bases and J dropped 1 base, with 11 bases sitting between them. The CDR3 nucleotides read TGCGCCAGCAGTCCGACAGTTATCCAAGAGACCCAGTACTTC. Amino acids: CASSPTVIQETQYF.

The chain carries TRBV13 and TRBJ2-1; 9 nucleotides agree with TRBD2. The junction had 13 bases not matched to a gene; V was cut back by 5 bases and J by 2 bases. CDR1 is PRHDT and CDR2 is FYEKMQ in the germline V gene (reference sequence). CDR3 length: 18 amino acids. The CDR3 sequence is CASSPRSSGEGAYNEQFF. The CDR3 DNA is TGTGCCAGCAGCCCCCGGTCTAGCGGGGAAGGCGCCTACAATGAGCAGTTCTTC. Full variable domain (outside the CDR3, taken from reference TRBV13 and TRBJ2-1): AAGVIQSPRHLIKEKRETATLKCYPIPRHDTVYWYQQGPGQDPQFLISFYEKMQSDKGSIPDRFSAQQFSDYHSELNMSSLELGDSALYFCASSPRSSGEGAYNEQFFGPGTRLTVL.

The chain couples TRBV29-1 to TRBJ2-7; TRBD1 is a possible D gene (6 bases). The CDR3 sequence is 13 residues long. V was shortened by 6 bases and J by 0 bases, with 12 bases between the two germline ends. Germline loops: CDR1 SQVTM, CDR2 ANQGSEA. The CDR3 sequence: CSVKDSFSYEQYF. DNA of the CDR3: TGCAGCGTGAAGGACAGCTTCTCCTACGAGCAGTACTTC.

The chain uses TRBV29-1 and TRBJ1-1; possible D gene TRBD1, 6 bases. This CDR3 contains 13 residues. V lost 0 bases and J 10 bases, leaving 15 bases between the germline ends. CDR1 and CDR2 from the germline V gene are SQVTM and ANQGSEA. The CDR3 bases are TGCAGCGTTGAAGATAGGGGGGGGCTAGGAGCTTTCTTT. As protein: CSVEDRGGLGAFF.

The chain carries TRBV15 and TRBJ2-1, with 8 bases fitting TRBD2. Germline CDR1 LNHNV, CDR2 YYDKDF (reference sequence). V shed 8 bases, J shed 0 bases, and the junction held 3 bases outside the gene matches. The CDR3 is 14 amino acids. CDR3 sequence (DNA): TGTGCCACCGCGGGGACTAGCTCCTACAATGAGCAGTTCTTC. It encodes CATAGTSSYNEQFF.

This chain connects TRBV9 to TRBJ1-6; 9 bases fit TRBD1. The V and J ends lost 3 bases and 7 bases, in that order; junction bases with no gene match: 5. CDR3 length: 15 residues. Germline assignment: CDR1 SGDLS and CDR2 YYNGEE. The CDR3 nucleotides read TGTGCCAGCAGCGCAAGGACAGGGGAGAATTCACCCCTCCACTTT. This translates into CASSARTGENSPLHF.

A few counts support this clone. V is TRBV7-8 and J is TRBJ1-5; D gene ambiguous. With 2 bases removed from V and 0 bases from J, the gap between germline ends came to 14 bases. CDR1 is SGHVS, CDR2 FQNEAQ, per germline. This CDR3 comprises 17 residues. CDR3 region: CASSLLPSGASNQPQHF. The CDR3 nucleotides read TGTGCCAGCAGCTTACTACCCAGTGGAGCTAGCAATCAGCCCCAGCATTTT. The full variable domain, its missing parts supplied by reference TRBV7-8 and TRBJ1-5, is GAGVSQSPRYKVAKRGQDVALRCDPISGHVSLFWYQQALGQGPEFLTYFQNEAQLDKSGLPSDRFFAERPEGSVSTLKIQRTQQEDSAVYLCASSLLPSGASNQPQHFGDGTRLSIL.

This chain links TRBV4-3 with TRBJ1-2, with 7 bases that match TRBD1. Germline-derived CDR1 and CDR2 are LGHNA and YSLEER. Trimming took 1 base from V and 3 from J; bases not matched to a gene: 2. The CDR3 loop spans 14 amino acids. Written as DNA, the CDR3 is TGCGCCAGCAGCCAAGTAACAGGGGACTATGGCTACACCTTC. Residues: CASSQVTGDYGYTF.

The J gene is TRBJ2-5, the V gene TRBV7-9; 9 nucleotides align to TRBD1. With V trimmed by 3 bases and J by 4 bases, 12 bases remained unmatched. This CDR3 comprises 17 residues. The germline V gene has CDR1 SEHNR and CDR2 FQNEAQ (reference sequence). CDR3: CASSFKGTGSATETQYF. The CDR3 DNA reads TGTGCCAGCAGCTTTAAAGGGACAGGGTCAGCTACAGAGACCCAGTACTTC.

This chain connects TRBV19 to TRBJ2-3; 8 nucleotides line up with TRBD1. Germline V CDR1 and CDR2: LNHDA, SQIVND (reference sequence). Trimming at V came to 3 bases and at J to 1 base, leaving 0 bases not matched to a gene. This CDR3 is 14 amino acids long. The CDR3 DNA sequence: TGTGCCAGTAGTATGGACAGGGGCACAGATACGCAGTATTTT. Its translation is CASSMDRGTDTQYF.

This clone was seen a few times. The chain recombines TRBV4-1 with TRBJ1-4, with D tentatively TRBD1 (6 bases). From germline, CDR1 is MGHRA and CDR2 YSYEKL. The V end was cut by 4 bases, the J end by 5 bases, with 20 bases between. The CDR3 is 17 residues long. The DNA for the CDR3 is TGCGCCAGCAGCCTAGAAGATCCCCAGGGGCGCAATGAAAAACTGTTTTTT. Its protein product is CASSLEDPQGRNEKLFF.

The V call is TRBV6-1, the J call TRBJ2-2, with TRBD2 matching 8 bases. Germline CDR1 is MNHNS and CDR2 is SASEGT. Losses at the gene ends were 3 bases for V and 8 bases for J; bases not matched to a gene: 14. The CDR3 is 17 amino acids. CDR3 sequence reads: CASSDQLAGSNVGELFF. Written as DNA, the CDR3 is TGTGCCAGCAGTGATCAATTAGCGGGATCTAATGTGGGGGAGCTGTTTTTT.

The chain links TRBV7-2 to TRBJ1-5; possibly TRBD1 for D (6 bases). With 1 base removed from V and 2 bases from J, the gap between germline ends came to 9 bases. The CDR3 sequence is 15 residues long. Germline V gene data show CDR1 as SGHTA and CDR2 as FQGNSA. CDR3 coding DNA: TGTGCCAGCAGCTTAGGGCCAGGGGGCAATCAGCCCCAGCATTTT. Translating it yields CASSLGPGGNQPQHF.

The J gene is TRBJ1-1, the V gene TRBV18; no clear D. CDR1 KGHSH and CDR2 LQKENI come from the germline V gene. Between the trimmed V and J ends, which lost 5 bases and 11 bases, there was a span of 15 bases. CDR3 size: 12 residues. CDR3: CASSTLEGTAFF. CDR3 DNA: TGTGCCAGCTCAACCCTAGAGGGAACGGCTTTCTTT.

The V and J genes are TRBV5-6 and TRBJ2-1, with 8 nucleotides matching TRBD2. The CDR3 extends over 16 amino acids. V dropped 2 bases and J dropped 2; count of bases not matched to a gene: 6. Germline V lookup: CDR1 SGHDT, CDR2 YYEEEE. The chain's CDR3 is CASSFVAGGTYNEQFF. The DNA of the CDR3 is TGTGCCAGCAGCTTCGTCGCGGGAGGAACCTACAATGAGCAGTTCTTC.

This clone has a single count. The chain couples TRBV13 to TRBJ2-1, with D perhaps TRBD1 (6 bases). Germline-derived CDR1 and CDR2 are PRHDT and FYEKMQ (reference sequence). CDR3 size: 16 residues. Trimming took off 5 bases at V and 1 base at J, with 15 bases between the two ends. The CDR3, as DNA: TGTGCCAGCAGCCCTAAACAGGGATCATCCTACAATGAGCAGTTCTTC. Protein: CASSPKQGSSYNEQFF.

The CDR3 loop is CASSAGTGPDTQYF. In nucleotides, the CDR3 is TGTGCCAGCAGCGCCGGGACAGGGCCAGATACGCAGTATTTT. The genes are TRBV7-9 and TRBJ2-3; 9 bases map to TRBD1. This CDR3 comprises 14 residues. The germline V gene encodes CDR1 SEHNR and CDR2 FQNEAQ (reference sequence). V gave up 5 bases and J gave up 4 bases; unmatched junction bases: 4. The full variable domain, completed using reference TRBV7-9 and TRBJ2-3, is DTGVSQNPRHKITKRGQNVTFRCDPISEHNRLYWYRQTLGQGPEFLTYFQNEAQLEKSRLLSDRFSAERPKGSFSTLEIQRTEQGDSAMYLCASSAGTGPDTQYFGPGTRLTVL.

This sequence joins TRBV9 and TRBJ2-1; possible D gene TRBD2, 6 bases. The CDR3 loop spans 14 amino acids. Germline lookup yields CDR1 SGDLS and CDR2 YYNGEE. V was shortened by 5 bases and J by 0 bases, with 9 bases between the two germline ends. This CDR3 reads CASRGGTSYNEQFF. As DNA, the CDR3 is TGTGCCAGCAGGGGCGGGACCTCCTACAATGAGCAGTTCTTC.

This chain connects TRBV9 to TRBJ2-5, with D uncertain. The germline CDR1 and CDR2 sequences are SGDLS and YYNGEE. The CDR3 is 13 amino acids. V lost 0 bases, J lost 3 bases, and 6 bases lay in between. This chain's CDR3 is CASSVGPKETQYF. CDR3 bases: TGTGCCAGCAGCGTAGGTCCCAAAGAGACCCAGTACTTC.

The rearrangement uses TRBV2 and TRBJ2-7; weak D call: TRBD2 (5 bases). Germline CDR1 SNHLY, CDR2 FYNNEI. The CDR3 sequence is 14 residues long. V lost 1 base and J 4 bases, leaving 11 bases between the germline ends. The CDR3 DNA reads TGTGCCAGCAGTGAAGGTGGGCGGGTATACGAGCAGTACTTC. Protein: CASSEGGRVYEQYF.

The rearrangement joins TRBV18 to TRBJ2-7, with 9 bases identical to TRBD1. From germline, CDR1 is KGHSH and CDR2 LQKENI. V trimming: 4 bases; J trimming: 6 bases; junction bases outside the gene matches: 10. The CDR3 has 15 amino acids. The CDR3 DNA is TGTGCCAGCTCACAAGGACAGGGGAAAATCTCCGAGCAGTACTTC. Translated, it gives CASSQGQGKISEQYF. Using reference TRBV18 and TRBJ2-7 for the parts outside the CDR3, the full variable domain is NAGVMQNPRHLVRRRGQEARLRCSPMKGHSHVYWYRQLPEEGLKFMVYLQKENIIDESGMPKERFSAEFPKEGPSILRIQQVVRGDSAAYFCASSQGQGKISEQYFGPGTRLTVT.

CDR3 sequence: CASSGGGEAFF. The CDR3 DNA is TGTGCCAGCAGTGGGGGGGGTGAAGCTTTCTTT. The rearrangement joins TRBV25-1 to TRBJ1-1; tentative D call: TRBD1 (5 bases). V was cut by 4 bases and J by 7 bases, with 7 bases left in between. The V gene's germline CDR1 is MGHDK and CDR2 SYGVNS. The CDR3 contains 11 residues.

J is TRBJ1-5 and V is TRBV28, with D tentatively TRBD1 (6 bases). Germline V gene sequence: CDR1 MDHEN, CDR2 SYDVKM. The CDR3 extends over 13 amino acids. V was clipped by 10 bases and J by 2 bases, with 12 bases between them. The CDR3 reads CATLQGGNQPQHF. DNA of the CDR3: TGTGCCACCTTACAGGGAGGCAATCAGCCCCAGCATTTT.